This T cell receptor (beta chain) was sequenced during a study of cytomegalovirus exposure and HLA in healthy donors. Trimming removed 8 bases at V and 2 bases at J, with 9 bases between. Germline loops: CDR1 MRHNA, CDR2 SNTAGT. The CDR3 consists of 12 residues. This table comes from immunoSEQ multiplex PCR, and its TCRdb copy is limited to in-frame clones, with some not included. The sample includes almost 65,000 clones, roughly 89% of them seen just once. Specimen: PBMCs. The chain couples TRBV6-4 to TRBJ1-2, with D tentatively TRBD1 (6 bases). This TCR came from a woman younger than 30 in good health and CMV-seronegative. The CDR3 nucleotides read TGTGCCAGCCGAGACAGGAACTATGGCTACACCTTC. It codes for CASRDRNYGYTF.